This T cell receptor (beta chain) was sequenced in a study of cytomegalovirus exposure and HLA in healthy donors. Study-wide results and caveats: Rare TCR sequences dominated, though some public TCRs recurred in many donors. TCR beta V- and J-gene trimming, according to a later analysis, was linked to a missense DCLRE1C variant.

About this clone itself: No antigen is known for it.

The PCR contained 60 Vbeta and 13 Jbeta primers. Sequenced by immunoSEQ multiplex PCR; TCRdb stores in-frame clones only, minus some. The repertoire holds about 270,000 clones, 75% to 90% seen once, with roughly 4% in the top ten. Sequencing input: PBMCs. The receptor's source is a man aged 35 to 55 in good health and CMV-seropositive.

The CDR3 reads CASSPRDKNTEAFF. CDR3 DNA: TGTGCCAGCAGCCCCCGGGACAAGAACACTGAAGCTTTCTTT. V and J are TRBV11-1 and TRBJ1-1; maybe TRBD1 (6 bases). Germline lookup yields CDR1 SGHAT and CDR2 FQDESV (reference sequence). The CDR3 extends over 14 amino acids. Between the trimmed V and J ends, which lost 5 bases and 1 base, there was a span of 11 bases.